A selection of T cell receptor beta chains follows, all from one sample in a study of blood T cell repertoires in COVID-19. The method was immunoSEQ multiplex PCR; TCRdb's version includes in-frame clones alone and lacks a portion of them. This sample yields around 260,000 clones, of which more than 85% are seen a single time; approximately 4% belongs to the top ten. The sample comprised peripheral blood. Receptor source: a man in his late teens or twenties with active or convalescent COVID-19. Each CDR3 is given with its conserved first and last residue. Fields, in order: clone size, V gene, D gene, J gene, CDR3 protein, CDR3 DNA. A D gene is named only where the DNA matches it firmly. Size tells how often a clone was seen (once, few, many) or the class of an expanded clone, and some rows leave it out.

clone size: NA; V gene: TRBV2; D gene: TRBD1; J gene: TRBJ1-5; CDR3 protein: CASSGGTGNQPQHF; CDR3 DNA: TGTGCCAGCAGTGGGGGGACAGGTAATCAGCCCCAGCATTTT
clone size: NA; V gene: TRBV3-1/TRBV3-2; D gene: NA; J gene: TRBJ1-6; CDR3 protein: CASSDTVRSPLHF; CDR3 DNA: TGTGCCAGCAGCGACACGGTTCGCTCACCCCTCCACTTT
clone size: NA; V gene: TRBV6-6; D gene: NA; J gene: TRBJ1-2; CDR3 protein: CASRSRGQVSGGYTF; CDR3 DNA: TGTGCCAGCCGTTCAAGGGGTCAGGTGTCGGGTGGCTACACCTTC
clone size: NA; V gene: TRBV5-8; D gene: NA; J gene: TRBJ2-6; CDR3 protein: CASDWLGANVLTF; CDR3 DNA: TGTGCCAGCGACTGGCTTGGGGCCAACGTCCTGACTTTC
clone size: once; V gene: TRBV9; D gene: NA; J gene: TRBJ1-4; CDR3 protein: CASSPGLSALNEKLFF; CDR3 DNA: TGTGCCAGCAGCCCAGGGCTTTCGGCGCTTAATGAAAAACTGTTTTTT
clone size: NA; V gene: TRBV4-2; D gene: TRBD1; J gene: TRBJ1-4; CDR3 protein: CASSQQDRAHNEKLFF; CDR3 DNA: TGTGCCAGCAGCCAACAAGACAGGGCCCATAATGAAAAACTGTTTTTT
clone size: NA; V gene: TRBV18; D gene: NA; J gene: TRBJ2-1; CDR3 protein: CASSPEQGNPYNEQFF; CDR3 DNA: TGTGCCAGCTCCCCGGAGCAGGGGAATCCCTACAATGAGCAGTTCTTC
clone size: NA; V gene: TRBV7-8; D gene: TRBD2; J gene: TRBJ2-5; CDR3 protein: CASSLVGTNPKETQYF; CDR3 DNA: TGTGCCAGCAGCTTAGTAGGGACTAATCCTAAAGAGACCCAGTACTTC
clone size: NA; V gene: TRBV5-1; D gene: NA; J gene: TRBJ2-5; CDR3 protein: CASSLGQQETQYF; CDR3 DNA: TGCGCCAGCAGCTTGGGGCAGCAAGAGACCCAGTACTTC
clone size: NA; V gene: TRBV28; D gene: NA; J gene: TRBJ2-7; CDR3 protein: CASRTAYEQYF; CDR3 DNA: TGTGCCAGCAGAACAGCCTACGAGCAGTACTTC
clone size: NA; V gene: TRBV9; D gene: NA; J gene: TRBJ1-5; CDR3 protein: CASSSSGDHQPQHF; CDR3 DNA: TGTGCCAGCAGCTCCTCAGGTGACCATCAGCCCCAGCATTTT
clone size: NA; V gene: TRBV9; D gene: NA; J gene: TRBJ2-2; CDR3 protein: CASSVTLQSHLVPGELFF; CDR3 DNA: TGTGCCAGCAGCGTTACCCTGCAATCGCATCTAGTCCCCGGGGAGCTGTTTTTT
clone size: once; V gene: TRBV19; D gene: TRBD2; J gene: TRBJ2-5; CDR3 protein: CATRRGRGGETQYF; CDR3 DNA: TGTGCCACCCGAAGGGGTAGGGGAGGGGAGACCCAGTACTTC
clone size: NA; V gene: TRBV7-9; D gene: NA; J gene: TRBJ2-5; CDR3 protein: CASSFFPSETQYF; CDR3 DNA: TGTGCCAGCAGCTTTTTCCCGAGTGAGACCCAGTACTTC
clone size: NA; V gene: TRBV3-1/TRBV3-2; D gene: NA; J gene: TRBJ1-1; CDR3 protein: CASSEGPEAFF; CDR3 DNA: TGTGCCAGCAGCGAAGGGCCCGAAGCTTTCTTT
clone size: NA; V gene: TRBV5-5; D gene: NA; J gene: TRBJ2-2; CDR3 protein: CASSLGPTGNTGELFF; CDR3 DNA: TGTGCCAGCAGCCTGGGCCCCACAGGCAACACCGGGGAGCTGTTTTTT
clone size: few; V gene: TRBV7-6; D gene: NA; J gene: TRBJ2-7; CDR3 protein: CASSLGSAVSSYEQYF; CDR3 DNA: TGTGCCAGCAGCTTAGGTTCTGCGGTTAGCTCCTACGAGCAGTACTTC
clone size: many; V gene: TRBV18; D gene: TRBD1; J gene: TRBJ2-3; CDR3 protein: CASSLRSGQGTDTQYF; CDR3 DNA: TGTGCCAGCTCACTTCGATCTGGACAGGGCACAGATACGCAGTATTTT
clone size: NA; V gene: TRBV9; D gene: NA; J gene: TRBJ2-2; CDR3 protein: CASSLGGFGELFF; CDR3 DNA: TGTGCCAGCAGCCTAGGAGGGTTCGGGGAGCTGTTTTTT
clone size: NA; V gene: TRBV4-1; D gene: NA; J gene: TRBJ2-3; CDR3 protein: CASRSMTGGTDTQYF; CDR3 DNA: TGCGCCAGCCGCTCAATGACGGGAGGCACAGATACGCAGTATTTT
clone size: NA; V gene: TRBV7-9; D gene: NA; J gene: TRBJ2-1; CDR3 protein: CASGSTWSEQFF; CDR3 DNA: TGTGCCAGCGGGAGCACTTGGAGTGAGCAGTTCTTC
clone size: NA; V gene: TRBV7-2; D gene: NA; J gene: TRBJ1-5; CDR3 protein: CASSPRSGGRVAQHF; CDR3 DNA: TGTGCCAGCAGCCCCAGGAGCGGGGGCCGTGTGGCCCAGCATTTT
clone size: few; V gene: TRBV2; D gene: NA; J gene: TRBJ1-2; CDR3 protein: CASSSAGQRSYGYTF; CDR3 DNA: TGTGCCAGCAGTTCCGCCGGTCAGCGCAGTTATGGCTACACCTTC
clone size: NA; V gene: TRBV6-5; D gene: NA; J gene: TRBJ1-5; CDR3 protein: CASSYGGADQPQHF; CDR3 DNA: TGTGCCAGCAGTTACGGGGGGGCCGATCAGCCCCAGCATTTT
clone size: NA; V gene: TRBV19; D gene: NA; J gene: TRBJ1-5; CDR3 protein: CASSETSRSPQHF; CDR3 DNA: TGTGCCAGTAGTGAGACATCTCGGTCGCCCCAGCATTTT
clone size: NA; V gene: TRBV13; D gene: TRBD2; J gene: TRBJ2-3; CDR3 protein: CASSLERGRDTQYF; CDR3 DNA: TGTGCCAGCAGCTTAGAGCGGGGCAGGGATACGCAGTATTTT
clone size: NA; V gene: TRBV12-3/TRBV12-4; D gene: NA; J gene: TRBJ2-2; CDR3 protein: CASGSLAGELFF; CDR3 DNA: TGTGCCAGCGGATCGCTAGCCGGGGAGCTGTTTTTT
clone size: NA; V gene: TRBV19; D gene: TRBD1; J gene: TRBJ1-4; CDR3 protein: CASSVYEQGNLEEKLFF; CDR3 DNA: TGTGCCAGTAGTGTCTATGAACAGGGGAATTTAGAAGAAAAACTGTTTTTT
clone size: NA; V gene: TRBV28; D gene: NA; J gene: TRBJ1-1; CDR3 protein: CASSLEPARPNTEAFF; CDR3 DNA: TGTGCCAGCAGTTTAGAGCCAGCGAGACCTAACACTGAAGCTTTCTTT
clone size: NA; V gene: TRBV24-1; D gene: NA; J gene: TRBJ2-3; CDR3 protein: CATSDPSDTQYF; CDR3 DNA: TGTGCCACCAGTGACCCGTCAGATACGCAGTATTTT
clone size: NA; V gene: TRBV20-1; D gene: NA; J gene: TRBJ2-1; CDR3 protein: CSASLLGVAAEQFF; CDR3 DNA: TGCAGTGCTAGTCTCCTAGGTGTGGCGGCGGAGCAGTTCTTC
clone size: NA; V gene: TRBV7-9; D gene: TRBD2; J gene: TRBJ2-3; CDR3 protein: CASSFPTSGGDTDTQYF; CDR3 DNA: TGTGCCAGCAGCTTTCCGACTAGCGGGGGGGACACAGATACGCAGTATTTT
clone size: few; V gene: TRBV15; D gene: NA; J gene: TRBJ1-5; CDR3 protein: CATSRPDKPQHF; CDR3 DNA: TGTGCCACCAGCAGGCCGGACAAGCCCCAGCATTTT
clone size: few; V gene: TRBV30; D gene: TRBD1; J gene: TRBJ2-1; CDR3 protein: CAWKRPPGQGSPGQFF; CDR3 DNA: TGTGCCTGGAAAAGGCCTCCGGGACAGGGATCACCTGGGCAGTTCTTC
clone size: NA; V gene: TRBV27; D gene: NA; J gene: TRBJ2-5; CDR3 protein: CASSFTGPETQYF; CDR3 DNA: TGTGCCAGCAGTTTCACAGGGCCAGAGACCCAGTACTTC
clone size: NA; V gene: TRBV4-1; D gene: NA; J gene: TRBJ1-2; CDR3 protein: CASSQPGFNYGYTF; CDR3 DNA: TGCGCCAGCAGCCAACCGGGTTTTAACTATGGCTACACCTTC
clone size: NA; V gene: TRBV27; D gene: TRBD2; J gene: TRBJ2-1; CDR3 protein: CASSFGLAGYNEQFF; CDR3 DNA: TGTGCCAGCAGTTTCGGACTAGCGGGCTACAATGAGCAGTTCTTC
clone size: NA; V gene: TRBV5-1; D gene: NA; J gene: TRBJ2-7; CDR3 protein: CASSLESAYEQYF; CDR3 DNA: TGCGCCAGCAGCTTGGAATCCGCCTACGAGCAGTACTTC
clone size: NA; V gene: TRBV6-1; D gene: NA; J gene: TRBJ1-2; CDR3 protein: CASSEQSVPSYGYTF; CDR3 DNA: TGTGCCAGCAGTGAACAGAGCGTACCGTCCTATGGCTACACCTTC
clone size: few; V gene: TRBV29-1; D gene: NA; J gene: TRBJ2-7; CDR3 protein: CSLLDSYEQYF; CDR3 DNA: TGCAGCCTATTAGACTCGTACGAGCAGTACTTC
clone size: NA; V gene: TRBV3-1/TRBV3-2; D gene: NA; J gene: TRBJ1-3; CDR3 protein: CASSPSGNTIYF; CDR3 DNA: TGTGCCAGCAGTCCATCTGGAAACACCATATATTTT
clone size: NA; V gene: TRBV9; D gene: NA; J gene: TRBJ1-2; CDR3 protein: CASSVESRVHGYTF; CDR3 DNA: TGTGCCAGCAGCGTAGAATCCAGGGTACATGGCTACACCTTC
clone size: NA; V gene: TRBV4-1; D gene: NA; J gene: TRBJ2-7; CDR3 protein: CASSQDVGGTSYEQYF; CDR3 DNA: TGCGCCAGCAGCCAAGACGTCGGCGGAACTTCCTACGAGCAGTACTTC
clone size: NA; V gene: TRBV13; D gene: TRBD1; J gene: TRBJ2-1; CDR3 protein: CASSFTGTGHEQFF; CDR3 DNA: TGTGCCAGCAGCTTCACCGGGACAGGGCATGAGCAGTTCTTC
clone size: NA; V gene: TRBV19; D gene: NA; J gene: TRBJ2-4; CDR3 protein: CASIGASERWGNIQYF; CDR3 DNA: TGTGCCAGTATCGGGGCTAGCGAGAGATGGGGAAACATTCAGTACTTC
clone size: NA; V gene: TRBV3-1/TRBV3-2; D gene: TRBD1; J gene: TRBJ2-7; CDR3 protein: CASSYIRGTVYEQYF; CDR3 DNA: TGTGCCAGCAGCTATATTAGGGGGACAGTCTACGAGCAGTACTTC
clone size: NA; V gene: TRBV7-9; D gene: NA; J gene: TRBJ2-7; CDR3 protein: CASSFGAGANYEQYF; CDR3 DNA: TGTGCCAGCAGCTTCGGGGCGGGGGCGAACTACGAGCAGTACTTC
clone size: NA; V gene: TRBV6-1; D gene: NA; J gene: TRBJ1-2; CDR3 protein: CASSEALGGGQANYGYTF; CDR3 DNA: TGTGCCAGCAGTGAAGCGCTAGGGGGGGGGCAAGCTAACTATGGCTACACCTTC
clone size: NA; V gene: TRBV5-1; D gene: NA; J gene: TRBJ1-4; CDR3 protein: CASREGVDEKLFF; CDR3 DNA: TGCGCCAGCAGAGAGGGGGTGGATGAAAAACTGTTTTTT
clone size: NA; V gene: TRBV7-8; D gene: NA; J gene: TRBJ2-7; CDR3 protein: CASSPTGNDEQYF; CDR3 DNA: TGTGCCAGCAGCCCCACGGGGAACGACGAGCAGTACTTC
clone size: NA; V gene: TRBV28; D gene: TRBD1; J gene: TRBJ1-5; CDR3 protein: CAIAAGGLHSNQPQHF; CDR3 DNA: TGTGCCATCGCGGCAGGGGGTTTACATAGCAATCAGCCCCAGCATTTT
clone size: NA; V gene: TRBV7-3; D gene: TRBD1; J gene: TRBJ1-6; CDR3 protein: CASSFEGQDSPLHF; CDR3 DNA: TGTGCCAGCAGCTTCGAGGGACAGGATTCACCCCTCCACTTT
clone size: NA; V gene: TRBV25-1; D gene: NA; J gene: TRBJ2-3; CDR3 protein: CASSEYFPAGNTDTQYF; CDR3 DNA: TGTGCCAGCAGTGAATACTTCCCAGCGGGCAACACAGATACGCAGTATTTT
clone size: NA; V gene: TRBV6-5; D gene: NA; J gene: TRBJ1-1; CDR3 protein: CASSYSIYGKNTEAFF; CDR3 DNA: TGTGCCAGCAGTTACTCGATTTACGGGAAGAACACTGAAGCTTTCTTT
clone size: once; V gene: TRBV19; D gene: TRBD2; J gene: TRBJ2-7; CDR3 protein: CASSTNPGGETDEQYF; CDR3 DNA: TGTGCCAGTAGTACCAACCCGGGGGGGGAGACGGACGAGCAGTACTTC